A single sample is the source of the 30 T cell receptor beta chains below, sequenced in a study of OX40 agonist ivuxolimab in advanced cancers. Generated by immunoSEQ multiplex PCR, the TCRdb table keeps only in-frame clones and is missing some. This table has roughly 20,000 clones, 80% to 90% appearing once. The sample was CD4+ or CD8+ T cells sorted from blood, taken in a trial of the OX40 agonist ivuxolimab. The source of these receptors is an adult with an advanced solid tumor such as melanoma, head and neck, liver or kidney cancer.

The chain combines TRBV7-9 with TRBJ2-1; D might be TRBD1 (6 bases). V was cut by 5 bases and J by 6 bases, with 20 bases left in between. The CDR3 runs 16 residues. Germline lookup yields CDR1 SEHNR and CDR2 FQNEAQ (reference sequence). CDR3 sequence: CASSPRGRGFANEQFF. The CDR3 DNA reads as TGTGCCAGCAGCCCGAGGGGCAGGGGCTTCGCCAATGAGCAGTTCTTC.

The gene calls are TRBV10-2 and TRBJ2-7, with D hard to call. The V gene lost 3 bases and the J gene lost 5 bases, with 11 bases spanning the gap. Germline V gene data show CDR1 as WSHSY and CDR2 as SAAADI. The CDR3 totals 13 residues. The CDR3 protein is CASSDLTGDEQYF. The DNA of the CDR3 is TGCGCCAGCAGTGATTTAACTGGGGACGAGCAGTACTTC.

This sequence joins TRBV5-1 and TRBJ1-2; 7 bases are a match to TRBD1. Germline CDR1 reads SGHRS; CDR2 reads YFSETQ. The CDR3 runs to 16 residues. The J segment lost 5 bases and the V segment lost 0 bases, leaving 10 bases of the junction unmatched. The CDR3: CASSLGQLGTAYGYTF. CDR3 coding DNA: TGCGCCAGCAGCTTGGGCCAACTAGGGACAGCTTATGGCTACACCTTC. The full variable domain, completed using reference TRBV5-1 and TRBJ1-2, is KAGVTQTPRYLIKTRGQQVTLSCSPISGHRSVSWYQQTPGQGLQFLFEYFSETQRNKGNFPGRFSGRQFSNSRSEMNVSTLELGDSALYLCASSLGQLGTAYGYTFGSGTRLTVV.

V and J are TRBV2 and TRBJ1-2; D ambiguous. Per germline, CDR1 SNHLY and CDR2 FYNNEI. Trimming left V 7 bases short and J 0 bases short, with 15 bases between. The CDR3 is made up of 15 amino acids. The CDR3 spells CASKELGESNYGYTF. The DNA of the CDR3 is TGTGCCAGCAAGGAGCTTGGGGAATCTAACTATGGCTACACCTTC.

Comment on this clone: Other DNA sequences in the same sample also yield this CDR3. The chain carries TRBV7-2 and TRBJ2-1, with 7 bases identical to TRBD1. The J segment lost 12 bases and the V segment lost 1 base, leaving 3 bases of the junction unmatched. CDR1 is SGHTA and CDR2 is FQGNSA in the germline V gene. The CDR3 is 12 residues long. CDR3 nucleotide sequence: TGTGCCAGCAGCTTAGTACAGGGGAGGCAGTTCTTC. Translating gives CASSLVQGRQFF. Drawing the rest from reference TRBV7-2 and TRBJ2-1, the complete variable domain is GAGVSQSPSNKVTEKGKDVELRCDPISGHTALYWYRQSLGQGLEFLIYFQGNSAPDKSGLPSDRFSAERTGGSVSTLTIQRTQQEDSAVYLCASSLVQGRQFFGPGTRLTVL.

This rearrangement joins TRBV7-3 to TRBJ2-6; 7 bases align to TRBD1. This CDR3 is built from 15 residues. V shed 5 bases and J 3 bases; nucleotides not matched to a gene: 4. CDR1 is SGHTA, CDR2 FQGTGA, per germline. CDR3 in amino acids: CASSTTGVGANVLTF. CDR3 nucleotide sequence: TGTGCCAGCAGCACAACAGGGGTTGGGGCCAACGTCCTGACTTTC.

DNA for the CDR3: TGTGCCAGCAGTGACCAGAACACCGGGGAGCTGTTTTTT. Translating gives CASSDQNTGELFF. V usage is TRBV2 and J usage is TRBJ2-2; D is unclear. Per the germline V gene, CDR1 is SNHLY and CDR2 is FYNNEI. The CDR3 totals 13 residues. V lost 3 bases and J 1 base, leaving 3 bases between the germline ends.

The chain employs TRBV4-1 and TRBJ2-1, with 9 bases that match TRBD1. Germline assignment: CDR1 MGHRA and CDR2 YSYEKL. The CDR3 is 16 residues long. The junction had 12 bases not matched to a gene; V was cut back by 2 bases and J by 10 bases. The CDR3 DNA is TGCGCCAGCAGCCAACCCCCGGGGACAGGGTTGGAGGAGCAGTTCTTC. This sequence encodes CASSQPPGTGLEEQFF.

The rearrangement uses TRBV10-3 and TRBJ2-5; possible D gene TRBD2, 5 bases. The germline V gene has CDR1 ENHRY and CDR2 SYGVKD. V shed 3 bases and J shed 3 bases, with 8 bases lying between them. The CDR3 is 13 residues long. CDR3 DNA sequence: TGTGCCATCAGTGATCAGCGGAAAGAGACCCAGTACTTC. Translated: CAISDQRKETQYF.

CDR3 in amino acids: CASSVDEVMAEAFF. The CDR3 DNA reads TGTGCCAGCAGCGTAGACGAGGTGATGGCTGAAGCTTTCTTT. The chain recombines TRBV9 with TRBJ1-1; D is unresolved. Germline CDR1 SGDLS, CDR2 YYNGEE. V lost 0 bases to trimming and J lost 6 bases, with 12 bases between them. The CDR3 is 14 amino acids. Combining the CDR3 with reference TRBV9 and TRBJ1-1 gives the whole variable domain DSGVTQTPKHLITATGQRVTLRCSPRSGDLSVYWYQQSLDQGLQFLIQYYNGEERAKGNILERFSAQQFPDLHSELNLSSLELGDSALYFCASSVDEVMAEAFFGQGTRLTVV.

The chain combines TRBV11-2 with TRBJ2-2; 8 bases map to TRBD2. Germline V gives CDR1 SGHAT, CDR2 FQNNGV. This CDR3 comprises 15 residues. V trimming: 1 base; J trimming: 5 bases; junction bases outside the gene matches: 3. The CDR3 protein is CASSLAGGGTGELFF. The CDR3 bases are TGTGCCAGCAGCTTAGCGGGAGGGGGGACCGGGGAGCTGTTTTTT.

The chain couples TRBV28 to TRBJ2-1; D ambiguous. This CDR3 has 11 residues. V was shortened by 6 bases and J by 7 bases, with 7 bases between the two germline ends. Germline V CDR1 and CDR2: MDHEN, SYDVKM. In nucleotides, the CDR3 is TGTGCCAGCAGCCCTTATAATGAGCAGTTCTTC. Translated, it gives CASSPYNEQFF.

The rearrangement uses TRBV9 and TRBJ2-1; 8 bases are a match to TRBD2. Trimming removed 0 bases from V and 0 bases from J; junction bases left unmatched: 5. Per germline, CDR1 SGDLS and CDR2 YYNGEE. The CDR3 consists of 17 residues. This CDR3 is CASSVGGSGNSYNEQFF. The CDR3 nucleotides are TGTGCCAGCAGCGTAGGAGGTAGCGGGAACTCCTACAATGAGCAGTTCTTC.

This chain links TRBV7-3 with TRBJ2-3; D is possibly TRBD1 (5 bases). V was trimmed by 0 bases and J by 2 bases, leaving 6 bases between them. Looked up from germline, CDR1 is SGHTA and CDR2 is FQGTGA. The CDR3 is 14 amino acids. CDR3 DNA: TGTGCCAGCAGCTTAACGGGGCCCACAGATACGCAGTATTTT. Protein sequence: CASSLTGPTDTQYF. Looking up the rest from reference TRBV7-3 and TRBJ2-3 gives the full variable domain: GAGVSQTPSNKVTEKGKYVELRCDPISGHTALYWYRQSLGQGPEFLIYFQGTGAADDSGLPNDRFFAVRPEGSVSTLKIQRTERGDSAVYLCASSLTGPTDTQYFGPGTRLTVL.

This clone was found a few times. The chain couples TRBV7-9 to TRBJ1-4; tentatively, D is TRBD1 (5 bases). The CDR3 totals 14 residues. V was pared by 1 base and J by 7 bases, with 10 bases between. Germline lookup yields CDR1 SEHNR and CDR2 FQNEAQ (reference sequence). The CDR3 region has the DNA TGTGCCAGCAGCTTAGTACAGAGGGGTGAAAAACTGTTTTTT. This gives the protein CASSLVQRGEKLFF. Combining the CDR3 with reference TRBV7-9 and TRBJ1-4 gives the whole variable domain DTGVSQNPRHKITKRGQNVTFRCDPISEHNRLYWYRQTLGQGPEFLTYFQNEAQLEKSRLLSDRFSAERPKGSFSTLEIQRTEQGDSAMYLCASSLVQRGEKLFFGSGTQLSVL.

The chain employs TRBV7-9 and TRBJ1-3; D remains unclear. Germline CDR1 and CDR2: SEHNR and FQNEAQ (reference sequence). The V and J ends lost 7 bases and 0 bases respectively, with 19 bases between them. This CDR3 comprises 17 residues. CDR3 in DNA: TGTGCCAGCAAATTACTGGGCCCAGGCCACTCTGGAAACACCATATATTTT. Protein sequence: CASKLLGPGHSGNTIYF. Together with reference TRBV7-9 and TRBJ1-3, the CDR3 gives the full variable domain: DTGVSQNPRHKITKRGQNVTFRCDPISEHNRLYWYRQTLGQGPEFLTYFQNEAQLEKSRLLSDRFSAERPKGSFSTLEIQRTEQGDSAMYLCASKLLGPGHSGNTIYFGEGSWLTVV.

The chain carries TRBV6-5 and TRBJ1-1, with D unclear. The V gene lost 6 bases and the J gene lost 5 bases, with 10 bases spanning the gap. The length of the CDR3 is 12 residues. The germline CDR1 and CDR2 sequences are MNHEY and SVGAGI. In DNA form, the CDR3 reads TGTGCCAGCAGCCCGACGGGGACTGAAGCTTTCTTT. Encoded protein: CASSPTGTEAFF.

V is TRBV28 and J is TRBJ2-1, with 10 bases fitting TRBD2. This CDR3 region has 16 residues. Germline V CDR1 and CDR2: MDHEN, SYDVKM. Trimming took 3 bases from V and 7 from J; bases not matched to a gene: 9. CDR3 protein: CASSFLAGGLRNEQFF. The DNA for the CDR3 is TGTGCCAGCAGTTTCTTAGCGGGAGGCTTGAGGAATGAGCAGTTCTTC.

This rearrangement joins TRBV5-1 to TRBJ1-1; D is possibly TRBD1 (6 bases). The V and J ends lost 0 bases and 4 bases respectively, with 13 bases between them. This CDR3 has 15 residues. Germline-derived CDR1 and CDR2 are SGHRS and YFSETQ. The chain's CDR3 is CASSLEVGGGTEAFF. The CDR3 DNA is TGCGCCAGCAGCTTGGAAGTAGGGGGAGGCACTGAAGCTTTCTTT. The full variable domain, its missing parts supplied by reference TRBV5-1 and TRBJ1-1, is KAGVTQTPRYLIKTRGQQVTLSCSPISGHRSVSWYQQTPGQGLQFLFEYFSETQRNKGNFPGRFSGRQFSNSRSEMNVSTLELGDSALYLCASSLEVGGGTEAFFGQGTRLTVV.

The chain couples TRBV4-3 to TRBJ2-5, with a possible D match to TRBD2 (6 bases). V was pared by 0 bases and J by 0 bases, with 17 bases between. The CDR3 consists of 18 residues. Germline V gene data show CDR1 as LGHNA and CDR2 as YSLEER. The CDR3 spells CASSQEIPSGRNQETQYF. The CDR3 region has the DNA TGCGCCAGCAGCCAAGAAATCCCATCGGGGAGGAACCAAGAGACCCAGTACTTC.

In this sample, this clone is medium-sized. CDR3 nucleotide sequence: TGCGCCAGCAGCCAATGGGACCTCTATAATTCACCCCTCCACTTT. Translated, it gives CASSQWDLYNSPLHF. This rearrangement joins TRBV4-3 to TRBJ1-6; TRBD1 might be the D (5 bases). CDR1 LGHNA and CDR2 YSLEER come from the germline V gene. The V and J ends lost 2 bases and 3 bases respectively, with 8 bases between them. The CDR3 contains 15 residues.

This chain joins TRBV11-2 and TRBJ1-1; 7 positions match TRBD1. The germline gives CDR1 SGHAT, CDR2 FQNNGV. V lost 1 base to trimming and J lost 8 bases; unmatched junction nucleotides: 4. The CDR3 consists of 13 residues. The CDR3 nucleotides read TGTGCCAGCAGCTTAGGGCAGGGGGTCGAAGCTTTCTTT. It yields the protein CASSLGQGVEAFF.

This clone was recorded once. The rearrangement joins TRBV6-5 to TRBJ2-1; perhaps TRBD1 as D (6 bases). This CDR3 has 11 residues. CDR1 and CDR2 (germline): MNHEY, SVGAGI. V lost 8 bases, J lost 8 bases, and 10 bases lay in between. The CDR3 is CASGQFDEQFF. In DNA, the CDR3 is TGTGCCAGCGGACAGTTCGATGAGCAGTTCTTC.

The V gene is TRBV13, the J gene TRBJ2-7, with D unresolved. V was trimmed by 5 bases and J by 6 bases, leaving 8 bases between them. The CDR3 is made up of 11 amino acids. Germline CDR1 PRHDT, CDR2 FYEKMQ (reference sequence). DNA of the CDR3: TGTGCCAGCAGCCAGTTGGGCGAGCAGTACTTC. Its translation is CASSQLGEQYF.

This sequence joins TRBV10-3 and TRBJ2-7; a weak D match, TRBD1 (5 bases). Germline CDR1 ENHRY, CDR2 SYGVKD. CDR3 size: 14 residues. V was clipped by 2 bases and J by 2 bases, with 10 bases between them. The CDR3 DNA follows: TGTGCCATCAGTGAGGGGGCGGTGGCCTACGAGCAGTACTTC. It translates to CAISEGAVAYEQYF.

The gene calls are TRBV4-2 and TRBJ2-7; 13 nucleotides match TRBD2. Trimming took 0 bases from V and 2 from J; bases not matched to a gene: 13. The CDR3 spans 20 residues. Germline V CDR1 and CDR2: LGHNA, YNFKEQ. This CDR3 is CASSQDITSGRGPPPYEQYF. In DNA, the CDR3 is TGTGCCAGCAGCCAAGATATTACTAGCGGGAGGGGGCCCCCCCCCTACGAGCAGTACTTC.

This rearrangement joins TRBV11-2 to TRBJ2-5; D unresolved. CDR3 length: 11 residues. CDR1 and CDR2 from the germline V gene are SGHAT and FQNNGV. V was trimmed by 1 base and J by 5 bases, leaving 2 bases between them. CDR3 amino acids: CASSLGETQYF. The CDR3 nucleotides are TGTGCCAGCAGCTTAGGGGAGACCCAGTACTTC.

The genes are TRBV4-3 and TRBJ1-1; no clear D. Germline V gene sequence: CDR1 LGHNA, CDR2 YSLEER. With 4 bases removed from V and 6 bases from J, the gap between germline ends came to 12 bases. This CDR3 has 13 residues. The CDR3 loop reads CASSRQGRAEAFF. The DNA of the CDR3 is TGCGCCAGCAGCCGCCAAGGACGCGCTGAAGCTTTCTTT.

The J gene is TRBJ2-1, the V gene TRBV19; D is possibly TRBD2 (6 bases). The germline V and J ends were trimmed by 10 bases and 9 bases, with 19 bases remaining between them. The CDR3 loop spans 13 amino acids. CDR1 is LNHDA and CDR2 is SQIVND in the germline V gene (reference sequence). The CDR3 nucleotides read TGTGCCACCCAAGGGCTAGCGAAAACTGAGCAGTTCTTC. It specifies CATQGLAKTEQFF.

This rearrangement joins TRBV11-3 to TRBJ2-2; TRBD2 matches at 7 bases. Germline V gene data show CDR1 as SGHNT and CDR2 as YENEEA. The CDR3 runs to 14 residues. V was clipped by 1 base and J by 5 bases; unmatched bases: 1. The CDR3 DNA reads TGTGCCAGCAGCTTAGGCGGGAGAACCGGGGAGCTGTTTTTT. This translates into CASSLGGRTGELFF.